A single sample gave rise to the 4 T cell receptor beta chains below, sequenced in a study of PD-1 blockade in classical Hodgkin lymphoma. With no exception, relapse followed autologous stem cell transplantation in all patients, and brentuximab vedotin exposure varied. Magnetic negative selection was used to purify CD4+ T cells from thawed PBMCs. Profiled with immunoSEQ multiplex PCR; TCRdb holds only in-frame clones, not every one. The table includes thousands of clones, approximately 89% detected once. The material sequenced was CD4+ T cells from blood, taken at baseline. The source is a human donor with classical Hodgkin lymphoma.

The rearrangement uses TRBV2 and TRBJ2-7; D ambiguous. Germline loops: CDR1 SNHLY, CDR2 FYNNEI. This CDR3 region has 10 residues. The germline V and J ends were trimmed by 6 bases and 3 bases, with 3 bases remaining between them. The CDR3 region has the DNA TGTGCCAGCAGGGACTACGAGCAGTACTTC. Translated: CASRDYEQYF. Filled out from reference TRBV2 and TRBJ2-7, the complete variable domain reads EPEVTQTPSHQVTQMGQEVILRCVPISNHLYFYWYRQILGQKVEFLVSFYNNEISEKSEIFDDQFSVERPDGSNFTLKIRSTKLEDSAMYFCASRDYEQYFGPGTRLTVT.

J is TRBJ2-3 and V is TRBV2, with 9 bases that match TRBD1. Trimming cost V 3 bases and J 2 bases; bases outside gene matches: 3. CDR3 size: 15 residues. Germline assignment: CDR1 SNHLY and CDR2 FYNNEI. CDR3 residues: CASSDWTGATDTQYF. CDR3 in DNA: TGTGCCAGCAGTGACTGGACAGGGGCCACAGATACGCAGTATTTT.

The V call is TRBV28, the J call TRBJ2-5, with 7 bases aligning to TRBD2. Germline V gene lookup returns CDR1 MDHEN and CDR2 SYDVKM. This CDR3 region has 16 residues. V lost 4 bases and J lost 7; bases outside the gene matches: 15. The CDR3 DNA sequence: TGTGCCAGCAGTTGGCCCGGGACTAACACGCGGGGGACCCAGTACTTC. Translating it yields CASSWPGTNTRGTQYF.

This clone occurred a few times. V is TRBV6-5 and J is TRBJ1-1; D remains ambiguous. The ends were cut back, 4 bases at V and 5 bases at J, with 14 bases in the middle. The CDR3 runs 14 residues. CDR1 is MNHEY and CDR2 is SVGAGI in the germline V gene. This CDR3 reads CASSFRDMSTEAFF. CDR3 nucleotides: TGTGCCAGCAGTTTTAGGGATATGTCAACTGAAGCTTTCTTT.